This T cell receptor beta chain was recovered during a study of T cells expressing NK-cell markers. Study summary: The authors derived TCR beta repertoires from sorted CD3+CD56+NKG2C+, CD3+CD56+NKG2C- and CD3+CD56-NKG2C+ T cells. Among the eight sequenced donors, seven tested HCMV-seropositive and one tested seronegative. Study-level results: Dominant NKG2C+ clonotypes accounted for about 1.0-8% of CD8+ T cells in roughly 6 donors.

The CDR3 loop spans 14 amino acids. Germline loops: CDR1 SNHLY, CDR2 FYNNEI. Regarding this clonotype: Its antigen is unknown.

5'RACE template switching with UMIs generated TCR beta cDNA. TCRdb re-called the 5' RACE reads and catalogs CDR3 proteins one per entry, DNA excluded. Its table records about half a million distinct CDR3 sequences. This TCR was recovered from a woman between 45 and 60 years old in good health. The chain combines TRBV2 with TRBJ1-2; as DNA is missing, the TRBD1 call by TCRdb cannot be tested. Sequenced sample: blood T cells: a sorted CD56 or NKG2C T cell subset, CD4+ or CD8+ T cells, or bulk PBMC T cells (not recorded which). The CDR3 sequence is CASTRGDRDYGYTF.